This is a list of T cell receptor beta chains from one sample in a study of CD8+ T cells in alopecia areata. Assay used: immunoSEQ multiplex PCR; TCRdb lists only in-frame clones, some missing. The table includes 150,000 to 250,000 clones, nearly 60% detected once. Sample: CD4+ T cells sorted from blood, taken at week 24, from a patient treated with tofacitinib. Receptors were obtained from a human donor with alopecia areata. The CDR3 runs from the conserved cysteine through the conserved F or W. D genes are given only for firm matches. The listing skips clone size in some rows; elsewhere it reads once, few, many or a size class.

clone size | J gene | D gene | V gene | CDR3 protein | CDR3 DNA
few | TRBJ2-5 | TRBD1 | TRBV5-1 | CASSRGTGQETQYF | TGCGCCAGCAGCAGGGGGACAGGTCAAGAGACCCAGTACTTC
- | TRBJ2-3 | TRBD2 | TRBV6-5 | CASSYSREGLSTQYF | TGTGCCAGCAGTTATTCGCGGGAGGGCCTTAGTACGCAGTATTTT
- | TRBJ2-7 | TRBD2 | TRBV5-1 | CASSPSSGRIGEQYF | TGCGCCAGCAGCCCGTCTAGCGGGAGAATCGGCGAGCAGTACTTC
- | TRBJ2-5 | TRBD1 | TRBV5-4 | CASRGQAEETQYF | TGTGCCAGCAGAGGACAGGCGGAAGAGACCCAGTACTTC
- | TRBJ1-1 | TRBD1 | TRBV7-2 | CASSLALNRGRGTEAFF | TGTGCCAGCAGCTTAGCGCTAAACAGGGGGCGCGGGACTGAAGCTTTCTTT
- | TRBJ2-2 | - | TRBV9 | CASSVAPGPSGELFF | TGTGCCAGCAGCGTAGCGCCGGGCCCGAGCGGGGAGCTGTTTTTT
- | TRBJ1-1 | - | TRBV5-1 | CASSPTTEATEAFF | TGCGCCAGCAGCCCGACGACAGAAGCAACTGAAGCTTTCTTT
few | TRBJ2-1 | TRBD2 | TRBV18 | CASSDLADNEQFF | TGTGCCAGCTCAGACCTAGCGGACAATGAGCAGTTCTTC
few | TRBJ1-2 | TRBD1 | TRBV4-3 | CASSQGDREASGYTF | TGCGCCAGCAGCCAGGGGGACAGGGAAGCTTCTGGCTACACCTTC
few | TRBJ2-2 | - | TRBV5-1 | CASSALPTTPNTGELFF | TGCGCCAGCAGCGCCCTTCCGACTACCCCGAACACCGGGGAGCTGTTTTTT
- | TRBJ2-3 | - | TRBV5-4 | CASSLGGGTDTQYF | TGTGCCAGCAGCTTGGGCGGGGGCACAGATACGCAGTATTTT
- | TRBJ1-2 | TRBD1 | TRBV4-1 | CASSQEGQGYGYTF | TGCGCCAGCAGCCAGGAGGGACAGGGGTATGGCTACACCTTC
few | TRBJ1-1 | - | TRBV11-3 | CASSLTGLTEAFF | TGTGCCAGCAGCTTAACGGGGCTGACTGAAGCTTTCTTT
- | TRBJ2-1 | - | TRBV2 | CASRPPGSGDRSSYNEQFF | TGTGCCAGCAGGCCCCCAGGTAGCGGCGATAGAAGCTCCTACAATGAGCAGTTCTTC
- | TRBJ1-2 | - | TRBV5-1 | CASSTDRSRGGYTF | TGCGCCAGCAGCACCGACCGCTCCCGGGGGGGCTACACCTTC
- | TRBJ2-3 | TRBD1 | TRBV5-1 | CASSSDRATDTQYF | TGCGCCAGCAGCTCAGACAGGGCCACAGATACGCAGTATTTT
- | TRBJ2-6 | - | TRBV5-1 | CASSSGASSGANVLTF | TGCGCCAGCAGCTCCGGGGCTTCCTCTGGGGCCAACGTCCTGACTTTC
- | TRBJ2-6 | - | TRBV15 | CATSRELAGANVLTF | TGTGCCACCAGCAGAGAGTTGGCAGGGGCCAACGTCCTGACTTTC
- | TRBJ2-7 | - | TRBV29-1 | CSAEGDNSYEQYF | TGCAGCGCGGAAGGGGACAACTCCTACGAGCAGTACTTC
- | TRBJ2-7 | - | TRBV30 | CASGPYEQYF | TGTGCCTCCGGACCCTACGAGCAGTACTTC
- | TRBJ2-3 | TRBD2 | TRBV4-3 | CASSQSSGGRDTQYF | TGCGCCAGCAGCCAGAGTAGCGGGGGTAGGGATACGCAGTATTTT
- | TRBJ2-7 | - | TRBV10-3 | CAISESRSDIEQYF | TGTGCCATCAGTGAGTCTCGGAGTGACATCGAGCAGTACTTC
few | TRBJ2-1 | TRBD2 | TRBV29-1 | CSARTLAGDNEQFF | TGCAGCGCCCGAACCCTAGCGGGCGACAATGAGCAGTTCTTC
- | TRBJ2-7 | - | TRBV28 | CASSFGNARGEQYF | TGTGCCAGCAGTTTTGGTAATGCCCGGGGAGAGCAGTACTTC
few | TRBJ1-5 | - | TRBV20-1 | CSAGTEQPQHF | TGCAGTGCTGGGACGGAACAGCCCCAGCATTTT
few | TRBJ2-7 | - | TRBV23-1 | CASSQCRGGMSNYEQYF | TGCGCCAGCAGTCAATGCCGTGGAGGCATGTCGAACTACGAGCAGTACTTC
- | TRBJ2-7 | - | TRBV5-6 | CASSPGTIYEQYF | TGTGCCAGCAGCCCAGGGACCATCTACGAGCAGTACTTC
- | TRBJ2-3 | - | TRBV5-1 | CASSAGGQADTQYF | TGCGCCAGCAGCGCAGGGGGGCAGGCAGATACGCAGTATTTT
- | TRBJ1-1 | - | TRBV9 | CASSVSRGPNTEAFF | TGTGCCAGCAGCGTAAGTAGAGGACCGAACACTGAAGCTTTCTTT
- | TRBJ2-5 | - | TRBV5-4 | CASSSPSTQETQYF | TGTGCCAGCAGCTCCCCATCCACCCAAGAGACCCAGTACTTC
medium-sized | TRBJ2-1 | - | TRBV5-1 | CASSLGGHNEQFF | TGCGCCAGCAGCTTGGGTGGTCACAATGAGCAGTTCTTC
- | TRBJ1-2 | TRBD1 | TRBV6-5 | CASSPAGQGHGYTF | TGTGCCAGCAGTCCCGCGGGACAGGGACATGGCTACACCTTC
- | TRBJ2-2 | TRBD2 | TRBV19 | CASSTSGRATGELFF | TGTGCCAGTAGTACTAGCGGGAGGGCCACCGGGGAGCTGTTTTTT
- | TRBJ2-5 | TRBD2 | TRBV7-2 | CASTRSGDQETQYF | TGTGCCAGCACGCGAAGCGGGGACCAAGAGACCCAGTACTTC
few | TRBJ1-5 | - | TRBV21-1 | CASSMEEGINQPQHF | TGTGCCAGCAGCATGGAGGAAGGGATCAATCAGCCCCAGCATTTT
few | TRBJ2-4 | - | TRBV7-9 | CASSGPNLAKNIQYF | TGTGCCAGCAGCGGACCTAACCTAGCCAAAAACATTCAGTACTTC
few | TRBJ1-5 | - | TRBV6-5 | CASSFSRGQPQHF | TGTGCCAGCAGTTTCTCGAGGGGGCAGCCCCAGCATTTT
- | TRBJ2-2 | - | TRBV9 | CASSPQGRTNTGELFF | TGTGCCAGCAGCCCTCAGGGACGGACAAACACCGGGGAGCTGTTTTTT
- | TRBJ2-7 | - | TRBV5-6 | CASTSLRGTYEQYF | TGTGCCAGCACATCGCTCCGGGGCACCTACGAGCAGTACTTC
few | TRBJ2-1 | TRBD2 | TRBV7-2 | CASNYRSGRAGNEQFF | TGTGCCAGCAACTATAGAAGCGGGAGGGCCGGGAATGAGCAGTTCTTC
- | TRBJ1-2 | - | TRBV5-1 | CASRSTRANLSNYGYTF | TGCGCCAGCAGGTCAACGAGGGCGAACCTTTCTAACTATGGCTACACCTTC
- | TRBJ2-7 | TRBD1 | TRBV6-5 | CASSYGPPGQPYEQYF | TGTGCCAGCAGTTACGGTCCTCCGGGACAGCCCTACGAGCAGTACTTC
few | TRBJ2-2 | TRBD1 | TRBV5-4 | CASNRGRTGELFF | TGTGCCAGCAACAGGGGGCGGACCGGGGAGCTGTTTTTT
- | TRBJ1-1 | - | TRBV11-1 | CASSLRGAGNTEAFF | TGTGCCAGCAGCTTACGGGGGGCAGGGAACACTGAAGCTTTCTTT
once | TRBJ2-7 | TRBD1 | TRBV7-9 | CASSVTGGPYEQYF | TGTGCCAGCAGCGTGACAGGGGGTCCCTACGAGCAGTACTTC
- | TRBJ1-2 | - | TRBV4-1 | CASSQDSLFYGYTF | TGCGCCAGCAGCCAAGACAGCCTCTTCTATGGCTACACCTTC
- | TRBJ1-2 | TRBD1 | TRBV30 | CAWSVTGGGYGYTF | TGTGCCTGGAGTGTCACAGGGGGCGGCTATGGCTACACCTTC
- | TRBJ1-5 | - | TRBV30 | CAWSSEYNQPQHF | TGTGCCTGGAGTTCAGAGTACAATCAGCCCCAGCATTTT
once | TRBJ2-3 | TRBD2 | TRBV19 | CASGTSGGADTQYF | TGTGCCAGTGGGACTAGCGGGGGGGCCGATACGCAGTATTTT
- | TRBJ2-7 | TRBD2 | TRBV5-1 | CASSLGSSSGTYEQYF | TGCGCCAGCAGCTTGGGATCTTCGAGCGGGACCTACGAGCAGTACTTC
- | TRBJ2-2 | - | TRBV5-6 | CASSFRDGGNTGELFF | TGTGCCAGCAGCTTCCGTGATGGGGGAAACACCGGGGAGCTGTTTTTT
- | TRBJ1-5 | TRBD1 | TRBV23-1 | CASTKEGDRGGNQPQHF | TGCGCCAGCACCAAGGAGGGGGACAGGGGCGGCAATCAGCCCCAGCATTTT
once | TRBJ1-1 | - | TRBV7-9 | CASSLAAGLAFF | TGTGCCAGCAGCTTAGCGGCAGGGTTGGCTTTCTTT
few | TRBJ1-1 | TRBD1 | TRBV18 | CASSPTGLITEAFF | TGTGCCAGCTCACCGACAGGGTTAATTACTGAAGCTTTCTTT